This T cell receptor (beta chain) was found in a study of radiotherapy plus CTLA-4 blockade in lung cancer. This table comes from immunoSEQ multiplex PCR, and its TCRdb copy is limited to in-frame clones, with some not included. The sample shows around 32,000 clones, approximately 75% of them seen only once. Focal radiation and CTLA-4 blockade (ipilimumab) were tested in chemo-refractory metastatic non-small-cell lung cancer patients. The TCR sequence derives from a human donor with non-small cell lung cancer that progressed on radiotherapy plus ipilimumab. The sample here was peripheral blood, taken from a patient treated with radiotherapy plus ipilimumab.

This chain's CDR3 is CASSLSPADTQYF. The CDR3 nucleotides are TGTGCCAGCAGCTTATCCCCGGCAGATACGCAGTATTTT. The rearrangement links TRBV11-1 to TRBJ2-3, with no clear D. V shed 2 bases and J shed 4 bases, with 7 bases lying between them. The CDR3 runs to 13 residues. CDR1 and CDR2 (germline): SGHAT, FQDESV (reference sequence).